The 6 T cell receptor beta chains in this list originate from one sample, sequenced in a study of identifying expanded T cells in peripheral blood. The protocol was immunoSEQ multiplex PCR, while the TCRdb copy is restricted to in-frame clones and leaves out a portion. The sample records about 85,000 clones, more than 75% being singletons. The sample was blood. The receptors come from a person between 18 and 75 years old in good health.

The chain uses TRBV19 and TRBJ2-1, with D perhaps matching TRBD2 (5 bases). V was clipped by 3 bases and J by 6 bases, with 9 bases between them. The CDR3 sequence is 13 residues long. From germline, CDR1 is LNHDA and CDR2 SQIVND (reference sequence). The CDR3 region is CASSMWTLNEQFF. Written as DNA, the CDR3 is TGTGCCAGTAGTATGTGGACTCTCAATGAGCAGTTCTTC. Filled out from reference TRBV19 and TRBJ2-1, the complete variable domain reads DGGITQSPKYLFRKEGQNVTLSCEQNLNHDAMYWYRQDPGQGLRLIYYSQIVNDFQKGDIAEGYSVSREKKESFPLTVTSAQKNPTAFYLCASSMWTLNEQFFGPGTRLTVL.

This clone was recorded only once. The rearrangement links TRBV6-1 to TRBJ1-2, with 7 positions matching TRBD1. The germline V gene has CDR1 MNHNS and CDR2 SASEGT. The CDR3 extends over 13 amino acids. V was clipped by 8 bases and J by 4 bases; unmatched bases: 7. This CDR3 reads CASHWDSSYGYTF. CDR3 sequence (DNA): TGTGCCAGCCACTGGGACAGTTCCTATGGCTACACCTTC.

This CDR3 reads CASSPGWAGSSDGYTF. The DNA for the CDR3 is TGTGCCAGCAGCCCTGGTTGGGCAGGGTCTTCTGATGGCTACACCTTC. The gene calls are TRBV28 and TRBJ1-2; a weak D match, TRBD1 (5 bases). Trimming shortened V by 6 bases and J by 6 bases, and 23 bases separated the two germline ends. Germline-derived CDR1 and CDR2 are MDHEN and SYDVKM. This CDR3 comprises 16 residues.

The V gene is TRBV19, the J gene TRBJ1-3; no clear D gene. V lost 3 bases and J lost 8, with 11 bases in between. CDR3 length equals 13 residues. Germline V gene data show CDR1 as LNHDA and CDR2 as SQIVND (reference sequence). CDR3 nucleotides: TGTGCCAGTAGTATTCCGGGAGCTCACACCATATATTTT. Its protein is CASSIPGAHTIYF.

This chain connects TRBV11-2 to TRBJ2-1, with D uncertain. The germline V and J ends were trimmed by 6 bases and 10 bases, with 19 bases remaining between them. Germline V gene sequence: CDR1 SGHAT, CDR2 FQNNGV. CDR3 size: 14 residues. This CDR3 reads CASSPRLQIWEQFF. The DNA for the CDR3 is TGTGCCAGCAGTCCCCGTCTACAAATATGGGAGCAGTTCTTC.

The chain links TRBV18 to TRBJ2-7; either TRBD1 or TRBD2 may fit D (5 bases each). The CDR3 runs 12 residues. Germline-derived CDR1 and CDR2 are KGHSH and LQKENI. V dropped 5 bases and J dropped 3 bases, with 8 bases sitting between them. Here the CDR3 DNA reads TGTGCCAGCTCATGGGACGGCTACGAGCAGTACTTC. It codes for CASSWDGYEQYF. The full variable domain, rest sourced from reference TRBV18 and TRBJ2-7, is NAGVMQNPRHLVRRRGQEARLRCSPMKGHSHVYWYRQLPEEGLKFMVYLQKENIIDESGMPKERFSAEFPKEGPSILRIQQVVRGDSAAYFCASSWDGYEQYFGPGTRLTVT.